This TCR beta chain was profiled in a study of CD8 T cells in ankylosing spondylitis. Broader study findings: A motif of 7 to 9 highly homologous TCR beta variants was seen as apparently characteristic of ankylosing spondylitis blood.

V was pared by 7 bases and J by 5 bases, with 31 bases between. Germline lookup yields CDR1 LGHDT and CDR2 YNNKEL (reference sequence). The CDR3 sequence is 19 residues long. Details on this clonotype: Its specificity is unknown.

TCRdb fed the 5' RACE reads into MiXCR, producing one record per CDR3 protein. The sample yields 350,000 or so distinct CDR3 sequences, 6.5% to 10% seen once. The receptor was derived from a male donor with ankylosing spondylitis. The chain links TRBV3-1 to TRBJ2-3; D unclear. Sequences were obtained from blood, either unsorted or a sorted T cell fraction (not recorded which). The CDR3 bases are TGTGCCAGCACCCCTTACGTAGGACGGAGACTCGAGAAGTTAGATACGCAGTATTTT. It encodes CASTPYVGRRLEKLDTQYF.